The source of this TCR beta chain is a study of shared clonotypes between healthy human individuals. Germline V gene data show CDR1 as SGHRS and CDR2 as YFSETQ. V was clipped by 4 bases and J by 3 bases, with 7 bases between them. The CDR3 runs 13 residues. A single count supports this clone. The antigen is undetermined. The same CDR3 also results from other DNA sequences found in this sample. Replicate PCRs run on sorted subsets employed approximately 180 ng DNA, tens of thousands of T cell genomes. Assay used: immunoSEQ multiplex PCR; TCRdb lists only in-frame clones, some missing. The sample consists of 2.3 million or so clones, approximately 95% of them appearing once. Regarding the study as a whole: About 5% was the fraction of naive CD4 clonotypes found shared across a few donors. On the whole, naive subsets had larger estimated richness than memory subsets had.

The chain has TRBV5-1 and TRBJ1-4; no clear D. Source material: naive CD4+ T cells from PBMCs. The sample's subset: CD45RA+ positively selected. The source is a man between 18 and 29 years old in good health. Some clones in this sample may be carry-over from other donors' samples. This chain's CDR3 is CASSPSPNEKLFF. The CDR3 nucleotides are TGCGCCAGCAGCCCTAGCCCTAATGAAAAACTGTTTTTT.